These 12 T cell receptor beta chains were all obtained from the same sample, sequenced in a study of cytomegalovirus exposure and HLA in healthy donors. A multiplex PCR was run with 60 Vbeta primers and 13 Jbeta primers. Clones were read by immunoSEQ multiplex PCR, and TCRdb kept only the in-frame ones, dropping some. The table lists about 170,000 clones, over 60% of them singletons. Sequencing was performed on PBMCs. The receptors were sampled from a girl between 5 and 17 years old in good health and CMV-seronegative.

J is TRBJ1-1 and V is TRBV10-3, with D unresolved. V was clipped by 5 bases and J by 6 bases, with 10 bases between them. The germline V gene encodes CDR1 ENHRY and CDR2 SYGVKD. The CDR3 covers 12 residues. CDR3 bases: TGTGCCATCAGTCCCAGAAACGCTGAAGCTTTCTTT. Its translation is CAISPRNAEAFF.

V and J are TRBV2 and TRBJ1-5; the D gene is possibly TRBD1 (6 bases). V was pared by 7 bases and J by 0 bases, with 13 bases between. The CDR3 is 15 residues long. Germline V gene sequence: CDR1 SNHLY, CDR2 FYNNEI. The CDR3 DNA is TGTGCCAGCACCCCGTCAGGGGCTAGCAATCAGCCCCAGCATTTT. This translates into CASTPSGASNQPQHF. Filled out from reference TRBV2 and TRBJ1-5, the complete variable domain reads EPEVTQTPSHQVTQMGQEVILRCVPISNHLYFYWYRQILGQKVEFLVSFYNNEISEKSEIFDDQFSVERPDGSNFTLKIRSTKLEDSAMYFCASTPSGASNQPQHFGDGTRLSIL.

The chain combines TRBV6-5 with TRBJ2-7; 7 bases fit TRBD2. V lost 5 bases to trimming and J lost 2 bases; unmatched junction nucleotides: 6. This CDR3 spans 14 amino acids. In germline, CDR1 is MNHEY, CDR2 SVGAGI. CDR3 sequence reads: CASSGRDEPYEQYF. The CDR3 coding sequence is TGTGCCAGCAGTGGGAGGGACGAACCCTACGAGCAGTACTTC.

The genes are TRBV5-4 and TRBJ1-4; D is undetermined. CDR1 SGHNT and CDR2 YYREEE come from the germline V gene (reference sequence). The CDR3 contains 14 residues. Deletions cut 4 bases from V and 7 bases from J, with 14 bases between. The CDR3 loop reads CASSPGISPEKLFF. The CDR3 coding sequence is TGTGCCAGCAGCCCGGGTATTAGTCCTGAAAAACTGTTTTTT.

The rearrangement links TRBV4-1 to TRBJ1-1, with TRBD1 as a possible D gene (6 bases). Trimming stripped 5 bases from V and 1 base from J, with 17 bases between. This CDR3 spans 16 amino acids. From germline, CDR1 is MGHRA and CDR2 YSYEKL. DNA for the CDR3: TGCGCCAGCAGCTCCCAACAGGGTAGGACGAACACTGAAGCTTTCTTT. Amino acids: CASSSQQGRTNTEAFF.

V and J are TRBV2 and TRBJ2-1; the D gene is possibly TRBD2 (6 bases). V was clipped by 5 bases and J by 6 bases, with 14 bases between them. Germline V gives CDR1 SNHLY, CDR2 FYNNEI. The CDR3 consists of 14 residues. The CDR3 here is CASSKTGTVNEQFF. The CDR3 nucleotides read TGTGCCAGCAGTAAGACCGGGACTGTCAATGAGCAGTTCTTC.

The table lists this clone with a few counts. The V call is TRBV10-3, the J call TRBJ2-5, with 7 bases fitting TRBD2. CDR3 length: 16 residues. V trimming: 2 bases; J trimming: 4 bases; junction bases outside the gene matches: 10. From germline, CDR1 is ENHRY and CDR2 SYGVKD. The CDR3 region has the DNA TGTGCCATCAGTGAGAACATGGCGGGGGAAGGAGAGACCCAGTACTTC. It yields the protein CAISENMAGEGETQYF.

The chain carries TRBV7-6 and TRBJ1-6; TRBD1 is a possible D gene (5 bases). Trimming took 5 bases from V and 0 from J, leaving 14 bases between them. Germline-derived CDR1 and CDR2 are SGHVS and FNYEAQ. This CDR3 has 17 amino acids. In DNA, the CDR3 is TGTGCCAGCAGCCATCACGACAGAACCTCCTATAATTCACCCCTCCACTTT. Protein sequence: CASSHHDRTSYNSPLHF.

V usage is TRBV6-5 and J usage is TRBJ1-3; D call uncertain. Trimming left V 0 bases short and J 1 base short, with 10 bases between. Germline CDR1 is MNHEY and CDR2 is SVGAGI. This CDR3 is built from 16 residues. The chain's CDR3 is CASSYSIVHSGNTIYF. The CDR3 DNA follows: TGTGCCAGCAGTTACTCGATTGTACATTCTGGAAACACCATATATTTT.

This chain uses TRBV7-8 with TRBJ1-1; no firm D call. V shed 3 bases and J shed 0 bases, with 14 bases lying between them. The CDR3 runs to 16 residues. Germline CDR1 SGHVS, CDR2 FQNEAQ. The CDR3 DNA sequence: TGTGCCAGCAGCTTTCTCCCAGGATTGATGAACACTGAAGCTTTCTTT. It is translated as CASSFLPGLMNTEAFF.

This clone turned up a few times. This chain connects TRBV16 to TRBJ1-1, with D possibly matching TRBD1 (5 bases). Germline CDR1 KGHSY, CDR2 FQNENV. V lost 3 bases, J lost 0 bases, and 11 bases lay in between. CDR3 length: 15 amino acids. This CDR3 is CASSHGTGLNTEAFF. CDR3 coding DNA: TGTGCCAGCAGCCATGGCACAGGATTGAACACTGAAGCTTTCTTT.

The gene calls are TRBV10-3 and TRBJ1-5; TRBD1 agrees at 10 bases. Trimming took 0 bases from V and 0 from J; bases not matched to a gene: 5. The CDR3 totals 18 residues. CDR1 and CDR2 from the germline V gene are ENHRY and SYGVKD. The DNA for the CDR3 is TGTGCCATCAGTGAGTCGGGGGGACAGGGGTATAGCAATCAGCCCCAGCATTTT. This codes for CAISESGGQGYSNQPQHF.